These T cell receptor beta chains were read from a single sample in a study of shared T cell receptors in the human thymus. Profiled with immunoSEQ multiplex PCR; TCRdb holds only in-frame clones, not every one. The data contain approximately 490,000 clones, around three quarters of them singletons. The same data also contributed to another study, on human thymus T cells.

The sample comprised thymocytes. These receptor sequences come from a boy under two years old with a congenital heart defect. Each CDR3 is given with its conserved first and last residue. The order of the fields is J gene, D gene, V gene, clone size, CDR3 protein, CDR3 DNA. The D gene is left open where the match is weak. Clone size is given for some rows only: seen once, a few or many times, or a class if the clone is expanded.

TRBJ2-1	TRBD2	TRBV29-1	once	CSALPTSGDRSSYNEQFF	TGCAGCGCTCTCCCGACTAGCGGGGACCGGAGCTCCTACAATGAGCAGTTCTTC
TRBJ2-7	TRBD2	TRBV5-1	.	CASSLGGRAFGEQYF	TGCGCCAGCAGCTTGGGCGGGAGGGCCTTTGGCGAGCAGTACTTC
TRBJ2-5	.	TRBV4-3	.	CASSQRSGWGAGETQYF	TGCGCCAGCAGCCAAAGAAGTGGTTGGGGAGCTGGAGAGACCCAGTACTTC
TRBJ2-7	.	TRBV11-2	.	CASSRPSPTGEQYF	TGTGCCAGCAGCCGCCCGAGCCCCACAGGCGAGCAGTACTTC
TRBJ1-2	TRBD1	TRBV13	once	CASSSSGTGSSDYGYTF	TGTGCCAGCAGCTCGTCCGGGACAGGGAGTTCTGACTATGGCTACACCTTC
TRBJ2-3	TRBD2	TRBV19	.	CASTGTSEDTSTDTQYF	TGTGCCAGTACAGGGACTAGCGAGGACACTAGCACAGATACGCAGTATTTT
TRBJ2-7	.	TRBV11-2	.	CASSRARNLPYEQYF	TGTGCCAGCAGCCGAGCCAGGAACCTCCCATACGAGCAGTACTTC
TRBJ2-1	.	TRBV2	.	CASSRGINEQFF	TGTGCCAGCAGTCGCGGCATCAATGAGCAGTTCTTC
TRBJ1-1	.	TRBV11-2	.	CASSQSGWSTEAFF	TGTGCCAGCAGCCAGTCAGGGTGGAGCACTGAAGCTTTCTTT
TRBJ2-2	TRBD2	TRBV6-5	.	CASGTSDNGELFF	TGTGCCAGCGGGACTAGCGACAACGGGGAGCTGTTTTTT
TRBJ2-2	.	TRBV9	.	CASSEARGGELFF	TGTGCCAGCAGCGAGGCACGAGGCGGGGAGCTGTTTTTT
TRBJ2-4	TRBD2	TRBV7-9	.	CASSLVQRELAKNIQYF	TGTGCCAGCAGCTTAGTCCAGCGGGAGCTAGCCAAAAACATTCAGTACTTC
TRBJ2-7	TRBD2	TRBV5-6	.	CASSLLRLAGGLEQYF	TGTGCCAGCAGCTTACTTCGACTAGCGGGAGGGCTCGAGCAGTACTTC
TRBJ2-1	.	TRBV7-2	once	CASSFPRAGEQFF	TGTGCCAGCAGCTTCCCCAGGGCCGGTGAGCAGTTCTTC
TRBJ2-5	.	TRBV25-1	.	CASSELVTQYF	TGTGCCAGCAGTGAACTCGTGACCCAGTACTTC
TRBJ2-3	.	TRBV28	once	CASSRMRDTQYF	TGTGCCAGCAGTCGGATGAGGGATACGCAGTATTTT
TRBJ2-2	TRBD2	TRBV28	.	CASSPYPLAGCTGELFF	TGTGCCAGCAGTCCCTACCCCCTAGCGGGATGCACCGGGGAGCTGTTTTTT
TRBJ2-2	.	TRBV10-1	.	CASSPRGEKAGELFF	TGCGCCAGCAGCCCACGGGGAGAGAAGGCCGGGGAGCTGTTTTTT
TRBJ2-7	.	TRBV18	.	CASSRLPSYEQYF	TGTGCCAGCTCACGACTACCCTCCTACGAGCAGTACTTC
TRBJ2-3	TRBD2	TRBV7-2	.	CASSSLAGEATDTQYF	TGTGCCAGCAGCTCACTAGCGGGAGAAGCCACAGATACGCAGTATTTT
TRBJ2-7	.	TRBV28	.	CASSSGADHYEQYF	TGTGCCAGCAGTTCAGGGGCTGACCACTACGAGCAGTACTTC
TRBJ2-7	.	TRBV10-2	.	CASSEDAAGYYEQYF	TGCGCCAGCAGTGAGGACGCAGCGGGTTACTACGAGCAGTACTTC
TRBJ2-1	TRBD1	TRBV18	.	CASSPTRDRGISPHEQFF	TGTGCCAGCTCACCCACCCGGGACAGGGGGATTTCCCCCCATGAGCAGTTCTTC
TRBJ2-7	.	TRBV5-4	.	CASSLQAGTLGSYEQYF	TGTGCCAGCAGCCTGCAGGCGGGAACGTTGGGCTCCTACGAGCAGTACTTC
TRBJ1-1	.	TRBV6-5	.	CASSYEDGTEAFF	TGTGCCAGCAGTTACGAGGATGGCACTGAAGCTTTCTTT
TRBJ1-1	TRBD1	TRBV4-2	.	CASSQDVEGQGGMNTEAFF	TGTGCCAGCAGCCAAGATGTAGAGGGACAGGGTGGGATGAACACTGAAGCTTTCTTT
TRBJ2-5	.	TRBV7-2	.	CASSLTRDYQETQYF	TGTGCCAGCAGCTTAACCCGGGACTACCAAGAGACCCAGTACTTC
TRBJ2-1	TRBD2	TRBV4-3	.	CASSQDLGLAGASYNEQFF	TGCGCCAGCAGCCAAGATTTGGGACTAGCGGGAGCATCCTACAATGAGCAGTTCTTC